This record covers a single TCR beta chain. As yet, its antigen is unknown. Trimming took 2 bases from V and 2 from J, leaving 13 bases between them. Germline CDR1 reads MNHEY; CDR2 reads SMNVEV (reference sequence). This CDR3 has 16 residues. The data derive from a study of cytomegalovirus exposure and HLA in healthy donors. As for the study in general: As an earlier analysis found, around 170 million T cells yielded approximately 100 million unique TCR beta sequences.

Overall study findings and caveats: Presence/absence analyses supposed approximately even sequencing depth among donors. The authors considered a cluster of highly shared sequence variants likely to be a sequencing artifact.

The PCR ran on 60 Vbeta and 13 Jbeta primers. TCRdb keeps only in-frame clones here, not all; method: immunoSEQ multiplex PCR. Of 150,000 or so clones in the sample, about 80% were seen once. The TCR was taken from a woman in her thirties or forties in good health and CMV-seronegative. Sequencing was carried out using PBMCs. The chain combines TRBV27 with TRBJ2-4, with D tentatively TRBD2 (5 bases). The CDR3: CASSLHHWRSKNIQYF. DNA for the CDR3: TGTGCCAGCAGTTTACATCACTGGAGGTCCAAAAACATTCAGTACTTC.